Below, 23 T cell receptor beta chains from the same sample are listed, as sequenced in a study of CD8 T cells in ankylosing spondylitis. These TCRs' antigens remain unknown. Findings of the study overall: One TCR beta motif, made up of several highly homologous variants, appeared characteristic of ankylosing spondylitis blood.

TCRdb fed the 5' RACE reads into MiXCR, producing one record per CDR3 protein. The data show hundreds of thousands of distinct CDR3 sequences, with around 18% seen just once and roughly 42% held by the top ten. The specimen sequenced was blood, either unsorted or a sorted T cell fraction (not recorded which). These receptors all come from a male donor with ankylosing spondylitis.

This clonotype was counted only a few times. The chain links TRBV20-1 to TRBJ2-7; D is unclear. The germline V gene encodes CDR1 DFQATT and CDR2 SNEGSKA (reference sequence). Trimming shortened V by 6 bases and J by 0 bases, and 15 bases separated the two germline ends. The CDR3 has 14 amino acids. The CDR3 sequence: CSAVWALRSYEQYF. In nucleotides, the CDR3 is TGCAGTGCCGTCTGGGCGCTTCGCTCCTACGAGCAGTACTTC.

The chain carries TRBV29-1 and TRBJ2-3, with D possibly matching TRBD1 (5 bases). The CDR3 extends over 16 amino acids. Trimming pared 6 bases from V and 0 bases from J, leaving 19 bases between. Germline loops: CDR1 SQVTM, CDR2 ANQGSEA. In DNA, the CDR3 is TGCAGCGTAGATTTGTGGACATACACTAGCACAGATACGCAGTATTTT. This translates into CSVDLWTYTSTDTQYF.

The V and J genes are TRBV19 and TRBJ2-7, with D unresolved. V shed 4 bases and J shed 9 bases, with 7 bases lying between them. The CDR3 covers 10 residues. The germline CDR1 and CDR2 sequences are LNHDA and SQIVND (reference sequence). The CDR3 DNA reads TGTGCCAGTAGTAAGGTCGGGCAGTACTTC. Its protein is CASSKVGQYF.

The genes are TRBV19 and TRBJ1-1; D is unclear. Germline V gives CDR1 LNHDA, CDR2 SQIVND (reference sequence). This CDR3 is 14 amino acids long. Trimming removed 3 bases at V and 2 bases at J, with 10 bases between. This CDR3 is CASSIGPDNTEAFF. The CDR3 nucleotides are TGTGCCAGTAGTATCGGACCGGATAACACTGAAGCTTTCTTT. Supplemented by reference TRBV19 and TRBJ1-1, the full variable domain reads DGGITQSPKYLFRKEGQNVTLSCEQNLNHDAMYWYRQDPGQGLRLIYYSQIVNDFQKGDIAEGYSVSREKKESFPLTVTSAQKNPTAFYLCASSIGPDNTEAFFGQGTRLTVV.

CDR3 bases: TGTGCCAGCAGCCCATTAAACAGGGATAGCTACGAGCAGTACTTC. It specifies CASSPLNRDSYEQYF. This chain connects TRBV9 to TRBJ2-7; TRBD1 might be the D (6 bases). Germline V gives CDR1 SGDLS, CDR2 YYNGEE. CDR3 length: 15 amino acids. Trimming removed 4 bases from V and 3 bases from J, with 17 bases in between.

The genes are TRBV20-1 and TRBJ2-1; 7 bases match TRBD2. Losses at the gene ends were 0 bases for V and 2 bases for J; bases not matched to a gene: 10. This CDR3 is built from 17 residues. Germline CDR1 reads DFQATT; CDR2 reads SNEGSKA (reference sequence). The CDR3 here is CSARDPLGGRAYNEQFF. In DNA form, the CDR3 reads TGCAGTGCTAGAGACCCTCTTGGAGGGAGGGCCTACAATGAGCAGTTCTTC.

CDR3 sequence reads: CASSQALGLPLETQYF. In DNA form, the CDR3 reads TGTGCCAGCAGCCAAGCCCTGGGACTCCCTCTAGAGACCCAGTACTTC. V gene TRBV4-2 combines with J gene TRBJ2-5, with a tentative D call TRBD2 (6 bases). The CDR3 loop spans 16 amino acids. V lost 1 base to trimming and J lost 4 bases, with 16 bases between them. Per the germline V gene, CDR1 is LGHNA and CDR2 is YNFKEQ.

This clonotype has just a few counts. The chain has TRBV28 and TRBJ2-1, with 9 positions matching TRBD1. Trimming took 6 bases from V and 4 from J; bases not matched to a gene: 10. CDR3 length equals 16 residues. From germline, CDR1 is MDHEN and CDR2 SYDVKM. CDR3 DNA: TGTGCCAGCAGCTTGGCCGGGACAGGGAGGTACAATGAGCAGTTCTTC. Protein sequence: CASSLAGTGRYNEQFF.

The chain employs TRBV20-1 and TRBJ2-3; the match to TRBD2 covers 8 bases. The trim removed 5 bases at V and 4 bases at J, leaving 8 bases unmatched. The length of the CDR3 is 14 residues. Germline values: CDR1 DFQATT, CDR2 SNEGSKA (reference sequence). CDR3 nucleotide sequence: TGCAGTGCTGGGACTAGAGAGGCGTCAGATACGCAGTATTTT. Its protein product is CSAGTREASDTQYF.

The chain recombines TRBV6-5 with TRBJ2-5; possibly TRBD2 for D (6 bases). Germline V gene lookup returns CDR1 MNHEY and CDR2 SVGAGI. The CDR3 has 15 amino acids. The V gene lost 1 base and the J gene lost 3 bases, with 12 bases spanning the gap. DNA for the CDR3: TGTGCCAGCAGTTACTGGCGGGACGGGAAAGAGACCCAGTACTTC. Protein sequence: CASSYWRDGKETQYF.

In this sample, this clonotype turned up many times. The chain couples TRBV7-9 to TRBJ2-7, with 7 bases fitting TRBD2. Germline CDR1 is SEHNR and CDR2 is FQNEAQ (reference sequence). With 9 bases clipped from V and 5 bases from J, the junction kept 16 bases outside the gene matches. The CDR3 loop spans 15 amino acids. CDR3 residues: CASTNHGASGNEQYF. For the CDR3, the DNA is TGTGCCAGTACCAACCATGGGGCTAGCGGAAACGAGCAGTACTTC.

The chain couples TRBV30 to TRBJ2-5, with D perhaps matching TRBD1 or TRBD2 (6 bases each). CDR1 GTSNPN and CDR2 SVGIG come from the germline V gene (reference sequence). Trimming took off 2 bases at V and 1 base at J, with 11 bases between the two ends. This CDR3 comprises 14 residues. The CDR3 bases are TGTGCCTGGAGTAGAAAGGGGGGCCAAGAGACCCAGTACTTC. Protein: CAWSRKGGQETQYF.

The genes are TRBV4-1 and TRBJ2-7; 7 bases agree with TRBD2. The CDR3 contains 15 residues. Trimming took 5 bases from V and 1 from J; bases not matched to a gene: 8. Germline lookup yields CDR1 MGHRA and CDR2 YSYEKL. DNA for the CDR3: TGCGCCAGCAGCGTCAAGGCGGGAGAATCCTACGAGCAGTACTTC. It is translated as CASSVKAGESYEQYF.

This clonotype was observed many times. The rearrangement links TRBV5-1 to TRBJ2-1; D gene unclear. The germline V gene has CDR1 SGHRS and CDR2 YFSETQ. The CDR3 extends over 15 amino acids. The V and J ends lost 4 bases and 1 base respectively, with 12 bases between them. CDR3: CASSQDQPSYNEQFF. CDR3 nucleotides: TGCGCCAGCAGCCAGGATCAACCTTCCTACAATGAGCAGTTCTTC.

The chain recombines TRBV7-9 with TRBJ2-5, with 8 bases matching TRBD1. Trimming cost V 0 bases and J 4 bases; bases outside gene matches: 4. Germline assignment: CDR1 SEHNR and CDR2 FQNEAQ (reference sequence). The CDR3 is made up of 15 amino acids. CDR3 nucleotides: TGTGCCAGCAGCTTAGCGGTGACAGGGGCAGAGACCCAGTACTTC. Protein: CASSLAVTGAETQYF.

This chain uses TRBV12-3 or TRBV12-4 with TRBJ1-5; 9 bases are shared with TRBD1. The CDR3 has 14 amino acids. The J segment lost 6 bases and the V segment lost 6 bases, leaving 6 bases of the junction unmatched. The CDR3 DNA is TGTGCCAGCAGCTCGGGACAGGGAAGTCAGCCCCAGCATTTT. Its protein is CASSSGQGSQPQHF.

At least ten counts were recorded for this clonotype. The chain links TRBV12-3 or TRBV12-4 to TRBJ2-1, with 9 bases that match TRBD1. The CDR3 length is 14 residues. Trimming cost V 2 bases and J 9 bases; bases outside gene matches: 5. CDR3 nucleotide sequence: TGTGCCAGCAGTTTACAGGGACAGGGCAGTGAGCAGTTCTTC. The encoded protein is CASSLQGQGSEQFF.

The V gene is TRBV20-1, the J gene TRBJ2-7, with D unresolved. The CDR3 covers 11 residues. Germline CDR1 reads DFQATT; CDR2 reads SNEGSKA (reference sequence). The V gene lost 3 bases and the J gene lost 6 bases, with 9 bases spanning the gap. DNA for the CDR3: TGCAGTGCTAGTGGGGTGTTCGAGCAGTACTTC. It encodes CSASGVFEQYF.

Ten or more counts support this clonotype. The chain recombines TRBV20-1 with TRBJ2-1; 10 positions agree with TRBD2. The V segment lost 6 bases and the J segment 9 bases; nucleotides outside the gene matches: 17. CDR1 and CDR2 (germline): DFQATT, SNEGSKA (reference sequence). The CDR3 is 16 residues long. The CDR3: CSAYRTSGINSGEQFF. Here the CDR3 DNA reads TGCAGTGCCTACCGAACTAGCGGGATTAATTCTGGTGAGCAGTTCTTC.

The chain links TRBV7-9 to TRBJ1-3; D may be TRBD1 (5 bases). The V end was cut by 1 base, the J end by 0 bases, with 7 bases between. This CDR3 contains 15 residues. Germline CDR1 and CDR2: SEHNR and FQNEAQ (reference sequence). The DNA of the CDR3 is TGTGCCAGCAGCTTAGTAGACAGCTCTGGAAACACCATATATTTT. Residues: CASSLVDSSGNTIYF.

The count of this clonotype is one. The chain couples TRBV28 to TRBJ2-7; TRBD1 might be the D (5 bases). The germline CDR1 and CDR2 sequences are MDHEN and SYDVKM. This CDR3 contains 14 residues. Deletions cut 3 bases from V and 1 base from J, with 10 bases between. This CDR3 is CASSFVQGSYEQYF. Written as DNA, the CDR3 is TGTGCCAGCAGTTTCGTTCAGGGTTCCTACGAGCAGTACTTC.

The rearrangement links TRBV15 to TRBJ1-4; D gene unclear. The germline V gene has CDR1 LNHNV and CDR2 YYDKDF (reference sequence). The V end was cut by 1 base, the J end by 8 bases, with 14 bases between. The CDR3 length is 15 residues. The CDR3 region has the DNA TGTGCCACCAGCAGAGTGCGTGGGTTAGGGGAAAAACTGTTTTTT. Translation: CATSRVRGLGEKLFF.

This clonotype has a handful of counts. V is TRBV7-9 and J is TRBJ2-1, with TRBD2 matching over 13 bases. The CDR3 spans 16 residues. Trimming at V came to 5 bases and at J to 4 bases, leaving 5 bases not matched to a gene. Germline CDR1 is SEHNR and CDR2 is FQNEAQ (reference sequence). This chain's CDR3 is CASSRLTSGRYNEQFF. CDR3 bases: TGTGCCAGCAGCCGTTTGACTAGCGGGAGGTACAATGAGCAGTTCTTC. Complete variable domain (other parts from reference TRBV7-9 and TRBJ2-1): DTGVSQNPRHKITKRGQNVTFRCDPISEHNRLYWYRQTLGQGPEFLTYFQNEAQLEKSRLLSDRFSAERPKGSFSTLEIQRTEQGDSAMYLCASSRLTSGRYNEQFFGPGTRLTVL.